Below, 25 T cell receptor beta chains from the same sample are listed, as sequenced in a study of cytomegalovirus exposure and HLA in healthy donors. 13 Jbeta primers and 60 Vbeta primers were used for the PCR. Repertoires were generated with immunoSEQ multiplex PCR, while TCRdb's copy carries only in-frame clones and drops some. Seen here are approximately 150,000 clones, about two thirds observed once, and the top ten hold approximately 2.8%. What was sequenced was PBMCs. Receptors were obtained from a woman in her twenties or thirties in good health and CMV-seronegative.

This clone was seen a handful of times. The V call is TRBV7-9, the J call TRBJ2-7; TRBD2 matches at 11 bases. V dropped 8 bases and J dropped 6; count of bases not matched to a gene: 6. This CDR3 has 13 amino acids. Looked up from germline, CDR1 is SEHNR and CDR2 is FQNEAQ (reference sequence). CDR3 bases: TGTGCCAGCCGTCTAGCGGGAGGTTTCGAGCAGTACTTC. This sequence encodes CASRLAGGFEQYF.

V gene TRBV7-3 combines with J gene TRBJ2-3, with D possibly being TRBD2 (5 bases). In germline, CDR1 is SGHTA, CDR2 FQGTGA. V lost 4 bases and J 2 bases, leaving 13 bases between the germline ends. This CDR3 region has 15 residues. Written as DNA, the CDR3 is TGTGCCAGCAGCTGGACTCCCATTCCCACAGATACGCAGTATTTT. This sequence encodes CASSWTPIPTDTQYF.

The chain has TRBV5-6 and TRBJ2-4; tentatively, D is TRBD1 (5 bases). Germline-derived CDR1 and CDR2 are SGHDT and YYEEEE. This CDR3 is 15 amino acids long. Trimming took 1 base from V and 1 from J, leaving 9 bases between them. The CDR3, as DNA: TGTGCCAGCAGCTTGCAGGGAATCGCCAAAAACATTCAGTACTTC. Its translation is CASSLQGIAKNIQYF.

The rearrangement joins TRBV18 to TRBJ1-1; D unresolved. CDR1 KGHSH and CDR2 LQKENI come from the germline V gene. V was trimmed by 3 bases and J by 4 bases, leaving 12 bases between them. CDR3 size: 14 residues. CDR3 in amino acids: CASSPREGSTEAFF. DNA of the CDR3: TGTGCCAGCTCACCTAGAGAAGGGAGCACTGAAGCTTTCTTT.

J is TRBJ1-2 and V is TRBV29-1, with TRBD1 as a possible D gene (6 bases). The V end lost 4 bases, the J end lost 6 bases, and 15 bases lay between the germline ends. CDR1 is SQVTM, CDR2 ANQGSEA, per germline. The CDR3 covers 13 residues. CDR3 region: CSVGAGELDGYTF. As DNA, the CDR3 is TGCAGCGTTGGGGCAGGGGAACTTGATGGCTACACCTTC. The full variable domain, with the rest looked up from reference TRBV29-1 and TRBJ1-2, is SAVISQKPSRDICQRGTSLTIQCQVDSQVTMMFWYRQQPGQSLTLIATANQGSEATYESGFVIDKFPISRPNLTFSTLTVSNMSPEDSSIYLCSVGAGELDGYTFGSGTRLTVV.

This chain links TRBV2 with TRBJ2-7; 10 positions match TRBD2. CDR1 SNHLY and CDR2 FYNNEI come from the germline V gene. Germline trimming cut 0 bases from V and 7 bases from J; bases unmatched to any gene: 6. CDR3 size: 15 residues. The CDR3 spells CASSEAPSGSNEQYF. The CDR3 DNA reads as TGTGCCAGCAGTGAAGCCCCTAGCGGGAGTAATGAGCAGTACTTC.

This clone has a handful of counts. The same CDR3 also results from other DNA sequences found in this sample. V is TRBV14 and J is TRBJ1-3; unclear D gene. The CDR3 has 13 amino acids. Per the germline V gene, CDR1 is SGHDN and CDR2 is FVKESK. V was cut by 0 bases and J by 7 bases, with 7 bases left in between. CDR3 DNA sequence: TGTGCCAGCAGCCAAGATCGAGGTAACACCATATATTTT. Translation: CASSQDRGNTIYF.

V usage is TRBV4-3 and J usage is TRBJ1-6; TRBD1 agrees at 7 bases. Germline CDR1 and CDR2: LGHNA and YSLEER. CDR3 length: 16 amino acids. V trimming: 1 base; J trimming: 7 bases; junction bases outside the gene matches: 7. CDR3 nucleotide sequence: TGCGCCAGCAGCCAAGTTTGGGACAGTACAAATTCACCCCTCCACTTT. Protein sequence: CASSQVWDSTNSPLHF.

The chain is built from TRBV6-6 and TRBJ2-5; D perhaps matches TRBD1 (6 bases). The germline gives CDR1 MNHNY, CDR2 SVGAGI (reference sequence). The CDR3 has 11 residues. Deletions cut 5 bases from V and 5 bases from J, with 6 bases between. CDR3 region: CASSQGETQYF. The CDR3 DNA sequence: TGTGCCAGCAGTCAGGGGGAGACCCAGTACTTC.

The V and J genes are TRBV2 and TRBJ2-1, with 7 positions matching TRBD2. CDR1 is SNHLY and CDR2 is FYNNEI in the germline V gene. There are 13 residues in the CDR3. Trimming took 6 bases from V and 8 from J; bases not matched to a gene: 7. CDR3 sequence reads: CASRTPGGDEQFF. DNA of the CDR3: TGTGCCAGCAGAACCCCGGGGGGAGATGAGCAGTTCTTC.

The chain couples TRBV28 to TRBJ1-1, with D tentatively TRBD1 (5 bases). The germline V and J ends were trimmed by 3 bases and 4 bases, with 9 bases remaining between them. The CDR3 is made up of 13 amino acids. Germline V CDR1 and CDR2: MDHEN, SYDVKM. CDR3 residues: CASSFQGGTEAFF. CDR3 sequence (DNA): TGTGCCAGCAGTTTTCAGGGAGGCACTGAAGCTTTCTTT.

V usage is TRBV9 and J usage is TRBJ2-1; 9 nucleotides match TRBD2. The junction had 8 bases not matched to a gene; V was cut back by 0 bases and J by 7 bases. The germline gives CDR1 SGDLS, CDR2 YYNGEE. The CDR3 covers 16 residues. The CDR3 DNA reads TGTGCCAGCAGCGTAGTGGCTAGCGGGATTCGGAATGAGCAGTTCTTC. This translates into CASSVVASGIRNEQFF.

This chain links TRBV18 with TRBJ2-7, with 9 nucleotides matching TRBD1. With 5 bases clipped from V and 0 bases from J, the junction kept 5 bases outside the gene matches. The CDR3 loop spans 15 amino acids. In germline, CDR1 is KGHSH, CDR2 LQKENI. The CDR3 coding sequence is TGTGCCAGCTCAGCGCGGACAGGGGCCTCCTACGAGCAGTACTTC. Its protein product is CASSARTGASYEQYF.

This chain links TRBV6-5 with TRBJ1-1; no clear D. V was pared by 0 bases and J by 0 bases, with 11 bases between. The CDR3 contains 16 residues. CDR1 and CDR2 (germline): MNHEY, SVGAGI. The CDR3 protein is CASSYSRGRLNTEAFF. The CDR3 nucleotides read TGTGCCAGCAGTTACTCGAGAGGCAGATTGAACACTGAAGCTTTCTTT.

This chain links TRBV5-5 with TRBJ2-5; 11 bases match TRBD2. The V gene's germline CDR1 is SGHKS and CDR2 YYEKEE (reference sequence). The trim removed 3 bases at V and 4 bases at J, leaving 8 bases unmatched. This CDR3 comprises 16 residues. The CDR3 DNA reads TGTGCCAGCAGCTCCGAGACTAGCGGGGTAGCAGAGACCCAGTACTTC. It encodes CASSSETSGVAETQYF.

Only a few counts were recorded for this clone. The V and J genes are TRBV2 and TRBJ1-3; D is possibly TRBD1 (5 bases). Trimming took off 5 bases at V and 2 bases at J, with 13 bases between the two ends. Germline CDR1 reads SNHLY; CDR2 reads FYNNEI. This CDR3 has 15 residues. The CDR3 protein is CASSSTQGPGNTIYF. CDR3 bases: TGTGCCAGCAGTAGTACGCAGGGTCCTGGAAACACCATATATTTT.

This clone was counted a few times. V usage is TRBV4-1 and J usage is TRBJ1-5; 8 nucleotides align to TRBD1. The CDR3 is made up of 17 amino acids. With V trimmed by 0 bases and J by 2 bases, 6 bases remained unmatched. Germline CDR1 MGHRA, CDR2 YSYEKL. For the CDR3, the DNA is TGCGCCAGCAGCCAAGATCAGGGGGCGCGGGGCAATCAGCCCCAGCATTTT. Protein product: CASSQDQGARGNQPQHF.

CDR3 sequence: CASSPVAYALYNEQFF. CDR3 DNA: TGTGCCAGCAGCCCCGTCGCCTACGCCCTCTACAATGAGCAGTTCTTC. The chain employs TRBV7-2 and TRBJ2-1; D call uncertain. Trimming removed 5 bases from V and 3 bases from J, with 17 bases in between. The CDR3 loop spans 16 amino acids. Germline CDR1 reads SGHTA; CDR2 reads FQGNSA.

The chain carries TRBV6-6 and TRBJ2-1; D is possibly TRBD2 (6 bases). The germline V and J ends were trimmed by 6 bases and 3 bases, with 15 bases remaining between them. The germline gives CDR1 MNHNY, CDR2 SVGAGI (reference sequence). The CDR3 runs 15 residues. In DNA form, the CDR3 reads TGTGCCAGCAGCTCTCCGGGAGCCCACTACAATGAGCAGTTCTTC. Protein: CASSSPGAHYNEQFF.

V usage is TRBV6-5 and J usage is TRBJ1-6; weak D call: TRBD1 (5 bases). The CDR3 runs 12 residues. Trimming took 6 bases from V and 11 from J, leaving 11 bases between them. Germline V gives CDR1 MNHEY, CDR2 SVGAGI. The CDR3 DNA reads as TGTGCCAGCAGCCAGGGTGTACCACCCCTCCACTTT. Residues: CASSQGVPPLHF.

This chain links TRBV7-9 with TRBJ2-2; 8 bases are a match to TRBD1. V lost 5 bases and J lost 3; bases outside the gene matches: 5. The CDR3 is 15 amino acids. Looked up from germline, CDR1 is SEHNR and CDR2 is FQNEAQ (reference sequence). The chain's CDR3 is CASSVGQGHTGELFF. The CDR3 DNA sequence: TGTGCCAGCAGCGTCGGACAGGGTCACACCGGGGAGCTGTTTTTT.

This rearrangement joins TRBV7-6 to TRBJ2-7, with 8 bases fitting TRBD2. With V trimmed by 0 bases and J by 6 bases, 7 bases remained unmatched. This CDR3 region has 15 residues. CDR1 and CDR2 (germline): SGHVS, FNYEAQ. CDR3 protein: CASSLALGLVREQYF. For the CDR3, the DNA is TGTGCCAGCAGCTTAGCCTTGGGACTAGTACGCGAGCAGTACTTC.

The J gene is TRBJ2-1, the V gene TRBV27; 11 bases are a match to TRBD2. This CDR3 spans 16 amino acids. The V gene end was trimmed by 1 base and the J gene end by 7 bases; junction bases not matched to a gene: 6. CDR1 and CDR2 from the germline V gene are MNHEY and SMNVEV (reference sequence). The CDR3 DNA reads as TGTGCCAGCAGTTTATTTACTAGCGGGAGTATAAATGAGCAGTTCTTC. Residues: CASSLFTSGSINEQFF.

The chain uses TRBV28 and TRBJ1-5, with 10 bases fitting TRBD1. Looked up from germline, CDR1 is MDHEN and CDR2 is SYDVKM. This CDR3 is 16 amino acids long. J gave up 5 bases and V 6 bases, and 10 bases lay outside the gene matches. The DNA of the CDR3 is TGTGCCAGCAGGACATGGACAGGGGGGGGTCATCAGCCCCAGCATTTT. Translating gives CASRTWTGGGHQPQHF.

J is TRBJ2-3 and V is TRBV6-5; D gene ambiguous. With 7 bases removed from V and 1 base from J, the gap between germline ends came to 9 bases. The CDR3 length is 13 residues. Germline CDR1 reads MNHEY; CDR2 reads SVGAGI. The DNA for the CDR3 is TGTGCCAGCAAAGTGGCCGGCACAGATACGCAGTATTTT. Translated: CASKVAGTDTQYF.